A selection of T cell receptor beta chains follows, all from one sample in a study of shared clonotypes between healthy human individuals. Sequencing used immunoSEQ multiplex PCR; TCRdb keeps in-frame clones, though not all of them. Among roughly 1 million clones listed, more than 65% were seen once. Sequenced: memory CD4+ T cells sorted from blood. These receptor sequences come from a man aged 18 to 30 in good health. CDR3s include the opening cysteine and the closing phenylalanine or tryptophan. The order of the fields is D gene, J gene, V gene, CDR3 DNA, CDR3 protein. A D gene is named only where the DNA matches it firmly.

. TRBJ2-1 TRBV11-2 TGTGCCAGCAGCTCCCCCGGGAAGAATAGGAATGAGCAGTTCTTC CASSSPGKNRNEQFF
. TRBJ2-3 TRBV6-5 TGTGCCAGCAGGCTAAAGGGGGGCCGTCAAGATACGCAGTATTTT CASRLKGGRQDTQYF
. TRBJ2-5 TRBV4-1 TGCGCCAGCAGCCAAGTTTTAGAGACCCAGTACTTC CASSQVLETQYF
. TRBJ2-3 TRBV7-2 TGTGCCAGCAGCTCTACTCAAAGCACAGATACGCAGTATTTT CASSSTQSTDTQYF
TRBD2 TRBJ2-1 TRBV30 TGTGCCTGGAGTGTTCTGCGGACTAGCGGGACGGTCGATGAGCAGTTCTTC CAWSVLRTSGTVDEQFF
TRBD1 TRBJ1-5 TRBV6-1 TGTGCCAGCAGTCAACGGACAGGGGGTAATCAGCCCCAGCATTTT CASSQRTGGNQPQHF
TRBD2 TRBJ2-3 TRBV7-9 TGTGCCAGCAGCGCCCCTAGCGGGGGGGAATCACGAGATACGCAGTATTTT CASSAPSGGESRDTQYF
TRBD2 TRBJ2-2 TRBV30 TGTGCCTGGAGGGGAGCGGGAGTACCCACCGGGGAGCTGTTTTTT CAWRGAGVPTGELFF
TRBD1 TRBJ1-4 TRBV2 TGTGCCAGCAGGGACAGGTTACTAAATGAAAAACTGTTTTTT CASRDRLLNEKLFF
TRBD2 TRBJ2-1 TRBV9 TGTGCCAGCAGCGTAGGCTCCCTAGCGGGGGCCTACAATGAGCAGTTCTTC CASSVGSLAGAYNEQFF
. TRBJ2-1 TRBV9 TGTGCCAGCAGCGTCATACCGGGGTCCTACAATGAGCAGTTCTTC CASSVIPGSYNEQFF
. TRBJ2-3 TRBV28 TGTGCCAGCAGTTTCCCTGGGCGCGGCACAGATACGCAGTATTTT CASSFPGRGTDTQYF
. TRBJ2-7 TRBV18 TGTGCCAGCTCACCAGCTTTTTCCTACGAGCAGTACTTC CASSPAFSYEQYF
. TRBJ2-5 TRBV11-3 TGTGCCAGCAGCCAAGGGGGAGGGGGCGCGATGAAGACCCAGTACTTC CASSQGGGGAMKTQYF
TRBD2 TRBJ2-1 TRBV18 TGTGCCAGCTCACCGGGACTAGCGGGACCTTGGAATGAGCAGTTCTTC CASSPGLAGPWNEQFF